This TCR beta chain was sequenced for a study of identical twins. The study's findings and limits: Within twin pairs, the out-of-frame alpha sequences they shared showed excess low generation probability.

Germline loops: CDR1 KGHDR, CDR2 SFDVKD. CDR3 size: 14 residues. Trimming took off 5 bases at V and 0 bases at J, with 8 bases between the two ends. Unique molecular identifiers were present on the cDNA, which also gained a universal primer site by template switching. TCRdb redid the calling of the 5' RACE reads with MiXCR, one entry per CDR3 protein. The data hold under 400,000 distinct CDR3 sequences, with approximately 10% observed a single time. Concerning this clonotype itself: Its antigen is currently unknown.

The V and J genes are TRBV24-1 and TRBJ2-3; D is uncertain. The TCR was taken from a woman between 45 and 60 years old in good health. Sample: naive T cells sorted from blood. The CDR3 spells CATSAPTSTDTQYF. The CDR3 DNA sequence: TGTGCCACCAGTGCCCCAACTAGCACAGATACGCAGTATTTT.